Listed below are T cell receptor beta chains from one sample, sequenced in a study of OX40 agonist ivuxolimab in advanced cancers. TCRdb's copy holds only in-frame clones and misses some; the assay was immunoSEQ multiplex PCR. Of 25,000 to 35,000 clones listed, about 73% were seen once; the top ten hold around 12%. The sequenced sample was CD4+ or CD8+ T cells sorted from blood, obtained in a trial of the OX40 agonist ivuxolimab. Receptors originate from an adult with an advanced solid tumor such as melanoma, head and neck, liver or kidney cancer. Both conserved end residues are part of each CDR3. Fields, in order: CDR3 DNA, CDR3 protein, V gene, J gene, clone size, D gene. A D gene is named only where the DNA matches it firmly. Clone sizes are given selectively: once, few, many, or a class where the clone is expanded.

cdr3_nt: TGCGCCAGCAGCTTGGTACTAGCGGGGGGGCTCGAGCAGTACTTC
cdr3_aa: CASSLVLAGGLEQYF
v_call: TRBV5-1
j_call: TRBJ2-7
clone_size: NA
d_call: TRBD2

cdr3_nt: TGTGCCAGCAGCCACCAAACAGAAAACACTGAAGCTTTCTTT
cdr3_aa: CASSHQTENTEAFF
v_call: TRBV7-9
j_call: TRBJ1-1
clone_size: NA
d_call: NA

cdr3_nt: TGTGCCAGCTCACCAATGGAATTTCGGAACACTGAAGCTTTCTTT
cdr3_aa: CASSPMEFRNTEAFF
v_call: TRBV18
j_call: TRBJ1-1
clone_size: NA
d_call: NA

cdr3_nt: TGTGCCAGTCGACAACAGGGAGGCGACTACAATGAGCAGTTCTTC
cdr3_aa: CASRQQGGDYNEQFF
v_call: TRBV28
j_call: TRBJ2-1
clone_size: NA
d_call: NA

cdr3_nt: TGTGCCAGCTCACCACCGACCGCGGGTTTGCCTAATTCACCCCTCCACTTT
cdr3_aa: CASSPPTAGLPNSPLHF
v_call: TRBV18
j_call: TRBJ1-6
clone_size: NA
d_call: NA

cdr3_nt: TGTGCCAGCAGCGGAGGGACAGGAAATTCCTACGAGCAGTACTTC
cdr3_aa: CASSGGTGNSYEQYF
v_call: TRBV9
j_call: TRBJ2-7
clone_size: NA
d_call: TRBD1

cdr3_nt: TGTGCCAGCAGTGACAGATATGGCTACACCTTC
cdr3_aa: CASSDRYGYTF
v_call: TRBV6-6
j_call: TRBJ1-2
clone_size: NA
d_call: NA

cdr3_nt: TGTGCCAGTAGTAAGGCAGAGTACTATGGCTACACCTTC
cdr3_aa: CASSKAEYYGYTF
v_call: TRBV19
j_call: TRBJ1-2
clone_size: NA
d_call: NA

cdr3_nt: TGTGCCAGCATCATACGACTCCCGGGACAGCAAGTCGAAGTGCCCGGGGAGCTGTTTTTT
cdr3_aa: CASIIRLPGQQVEVPGELFF
v_call: TRBV2
j_call: TRBJ2-2
clone_size: NA
d_call: TRBD1

cdr3_nt: TGTGCCAGCAACTCTAGAGGGCATTCGCTAGATACGCAGTATTTT
cdr3_aa: CASNSRGHSLDTQYF
v_call: TRBV9
j_call: TRBJ2-3
clone_size: NA
d_call: NA

cdr3_nt: TGTGCCAGCAGCTTCGAGACAGTCATGAACACTGAAGCTTTCTTT
cdr3_aa: CASSFETVMNTEAFF
v_call: TRBV7-9
j_call: TRBJ1-1
clone_size: NA
d_call: NA

cdr3_nt: TGCGCCAGCAGCCCACAGGGGGTTAACACTGAAGCTTTCTTT
cdr3_aa: CASSPQGVNTEAFF
v_call: TRBV5-1
j_call: TRBJ1-1
clone_size: once
d_call: TRBD1

cdr3_nt: TGTGCCAGCAGCCATGACAGAAGGAACACTGAAGCTTTCTTT
cdr3_aa: CASSHDRRNTEAFF
v_call: TRBV11-2
j_call: TRBJ1-1
clone_size: once
d_call: NA

cdr3_nt: TGTGCCTGGAGTTCCGAAGGGCTGGGTGGCTACACCTTC
cdr3_aa: CAWSSEGLGGYTF
v_call: TRBV30
j_call: TRBJ1-2
clone_size: NA
d_call: NA

cdr3_nt: TGTGCCAGCAGCTTAGAGTCCAGGGGCTACGAGCAGTACTTC
cdr3_aa: CASSLESRGYEQYF
v_call: TRBV11-3
j_call: TRBJ2-7
clone_size: NA
d_call: NA

cdr3_nt: TGCGCCAGCAGCTTGGGAGTTAGCGGGGGGACAGATACGCAGTATTTT
cdr3_aa: CASSLGVSGGTDTQYF
v_call: TRBV5-1
j_call: TRBJ2-3
clone_size: NA
d_call: TRBD2

cdr3_nt: TGTGCCAGCAGCCCACGGACTAGCGACCACACAGATACGCAGTATTTT
cdr3_aa: CASSPRTSDHTDTQYF
v_call: TRBV9
j_call: TRBJ2-3
clone_size: NA
d_call: TRBD2

cdr3_nt: TGTGCCAGCAGTTTAAGGGAGCGGGGGGGCCCCGGGGAGCTGTTTTTT
cdr3_aa: CASSLRERGGPGELFF
v_call: TRBV27
j_call: TRBJ2-2
clone_size: NA
d_call: TRBD2

cdr3_nt: TGTGCCAGCAGCCACCGACAGAGTGAAGCTTTCTTT
cdr3_aa: CASSHRQSEAFF
v_call: TRBV11-2
j_call: TRBJ1-1
clone_size: once
d_call: NA

cdr3_nt: TGTGCCAGCAGCGTAGCCACATCCACAGATACGCAGTATTTT
cdr3_aa: CASSVATSTDTQYF
v_call: TRBV9
j_call: TRBJ2-3
clone_size: NA
d_call: NA

cdr3_nt: TGCGCCAGCAGCTTAGACATAAATCAGCCCCAGCATTTT
cdr3_aa: CASSLDINQPQHF
v_call: TRBV5-1
j_call: TRBJ1-5
clone_size: NA
d_call: NA

cdr3_nt: TGTGCCAGCAGCTTACCAAGCGAGAGTGGTGAGCAGTTCTTC
cdr3_aa: CASSLPSESGEQFF
v_call: TRBV5-8
j_call: TRBJ2-1
clone_size: few
d_call: NA

cdr3_nt: TGTGCCAGCAGCTTAGCGGGACTAGCGGGGGGTTTTCATGAGCAGTTCTTC
cdr3_aa: CASSLAGLAGGFHEQFF
v_call: TRBV11-1
j_call: TRBJ2-1
clone_size: NA
d_call: TRBD2

cdr3_nt: TGTGCTAGTGGTCCCCCAAGAGTTACTAACACTGAAGCTTTCTTT
cdr3_aa: CASGPPRVTNTEAFF
v_call: TRBV12-5
j_call: TRBJ1-1
clone_size: few
d_call: NA

cdr3_nt: TGTGCCAGCAGCCCTGGGACTAGCGGGGCCCGCACAGATACGCAGTATTTT
cdr3_aa: CASSPGTSGARTDTQYF
v_call: TRBV9
j_call: TRBJ2-3
clone_size: NA
d_call: TRBD2

cdr3_nt: TGTGCCAGCTCAACGGGGACAGCGAACACTGAAGCTTTCTTT
cdr3_aa: CASSTGTANTEAFF
v_call: TRBV18
j_call: TRBJ1-1
clone_size: once
d_call: TRBD1

cdr3_nt: TGTGCCAGTAGTATAGGAGGCTCCGAGCAGTACTTC
cdr3_aa: CASSIGGSEQYF
v_call: TRBV19
j_call: TRBJ2-7
clone_size: NA
d_call: NA

cdr3_nt: TGTGCCAGCACCCCTTGGATAGCTGAAGAGACCCAGTACTTC
cdr3_aa: CASTPWIAEETQYF
v_call: TRBV7-2
j_call: TRBJ2-5
clone_size: NA
d_call: NA

cdr3_nt: TGTGCCAGCAGCTTAGTCCCACGGCTGGCCACAACTAATGAAAAACTGTTTTTT
cdr3_aa: CASSLVPRLATTNEKLFF
v_call: TRBV7-8
j_call: TRBJ1-4
clone_size: once
d_call: NA

cdr3_nt: TGCGCCAGCAGCTTGAACGGCCTAAATGAAAAACTGTTTTTT
cdr3_aa: CASSLNGLNEKLFF
v_call: TRBV5-1
j_call: TRBJ1-4
clone_size: NA
d_call: NA

cdr3_nt: TGTGCCAGCAGTGGGGAGACGGTTAGCTATGGCTACACCTTC
cdr3_aa: CASSGETVSYGYTF
v_call: TRBV2
j_call: TRBJ1-2
clone_size: NA
d_call: NA

cdr3_nt: TGCGCTCAAGTGCACAGGGCTCCTGATCTCAATGAGCAGTTCTTC
cdr3_aa: CAQVHRAPDLNEQFF
v_call: TRBV23-1
j_call: TRBJ2-1
clone_size: NA
d_call: NA

cdr3_nt: TGCGCCAGCAGCCAAGAAGGTTGGACCAACTTTGGCGGGGAGCTGTTTTTT
cdr3_aa: CASSQEGWTNFGGELFF
v_call: TRBV4-1
j_call: TRBJ2-2
clone_size: NA
d_call: NA

cdr3_nt: TGTGCCAGCAGTTACGGCGGACAGGGCACCTATGGCTACACCTTC
cdr3_aa: CASSYGGQGTYGYTF
v_call: TRBV6-5
j_call: TRBJ1-2
clone_size: NA
d_call: TRBD1

cdr3_nt: TGTGCCAGCAGTTTCCGTCGAGCAGGGGGCCTCACTGAAGCTTTCTTT
cdr3_aa: CASSFRRAGGLTEAFF
v_call: TRBV27
j_call: TRBJ1-1
clone_size: NA
d_call: TRBD1

cdr3_nt: TGCGCCAGCAGCCTTACAGGGAAAACTGAAGCTTTCTTT
cdr3_aa: CASSLTGKTEAFF
v_call: TRBV5-1
j_call: TRBJ1-1
clone_size: few
d_call: NA

cdr3_nt: TGTGCCAGCAGCTTAACAGCCACCTTCAACGGCTACACCTTC
cdr3_aa: CASSLTATFNGYTF
v_call: TRBV7-9
j_call: TRBJ1-2
clone_size: NA
d_call: NA

cdr3_nt: TGTGCCAGCAGTTACTCAGGCAGGTCCACAGATACGCAGTATTTT
cdr3_aa: CASSYSGRSTDTQYF
v_call: TRBV6-6
j_call: TRBJ2-3
clone_size: NA
d_call: NA

cdr3_nt: TGTGCCAGCAGCTTAAGTTCAGATACGCAGTATTTT
cdr3_aa: CASSLSSDTQYF
v_call: TRBV11-3
j_call: TRBJ2-3
clone_size: once
d_call: NA

cdr3_nt: TGTGCCAGCAGCTTAGGTAGCGGGGGGGGGACCTACAATGAGCAGTTCTTC
cdr3_aa: CASSLGSGGGTYNEQFF
v_call: TRBV7-7
j_call: TRBJ2-1
clone_size: NA
d_call: TRBD2

cdr3_nt: TGTGCCAGCAGCGTAGGACAGGGGGGCCATTATCAGCCCCAGCATTTT
cdr3_aa: CASSVGQGGHYQPQHF
v_call: TRBV9
j_call: TRBJ1-5
clone_size: once
d_call: TRBD1

cdr3_nt: TGCGCCAGCAGCCCTCAACCGGGACAGGGGAACACTGAAGCTTTCTTT
cdr3_aa: CASSPQPGQGNTEAFF
v_call: TRBV5-1
j_call: TRBJ1-1
clone_size: NA
d_call: TRBD1

cdr3_nt: TGTGCCAGCAGCGACCGGGACGGACCCCTCCAGTACTTC
cdr3_aa: CASSDRDGPLQYF
v_call: TRBV11-3
j_call: TRBJ2-7
clone_size: NA
d_call: NA

cdr3_nt: TGTGCCAGCAGCTTAGACCGGGACCCGACGACCTACGAGCAGTACTTC
cdr3_aa: CASSLDRDPTTYEQYF
v_call: TRBV11-2
j_call: TRBJ2-7
clone_size: NA
d_call: NA

cdr3_nt: TGTGCCAGCAGTGTAGAGGGGGGAAGCACAGATACGCAGTATTTT
cdr3_aa: CASSVEGGSTDTQYF
v_call: TRBV6-4
j_call: TRBJ2-3
clone_size: NA
d_call: NA

cdr3_nt: TGTGCCAGCAGCCAAGGAGATAGCGGGGGGGCCGGTGAGCAGTTCTTC
cdr3_aa: CASSQGDSGGAGEQFF
v_call: TRBV4-2
j_call: TRBJ2-1
clone_size: few
d_call: TRBD2

cdr3_nt: TGCGCCAGCAGCTCCGGGCACGGGGAGCTGTTTTTT
cdr3_aa: CASSSGHGELFF
v_call: TRBV5-1
j_call: TRBJ2-2
clone_size: NA
d_call: NA

cdr3_nt: TGTGCCAGCAGCCCGCTCGGGGGTACCTATGGCTACACCTTC
cdr3_aa: CASSPLGGTYGYTF
v_call: TRBV9
j_call: TRBJ1-2
clone_size: NA
d_call: NA

cdr3_nt: TGTGCCAGCAGCTTTCAGTCAGGCGACAATGAGCAGTTCTTC
cdr3_aa: CASSFQSGDNEQFF
v_call: TRBV11-2
j_call: TRBJ2-1
clone_size: NA
d_call: NA

cdr3_nt: TGTGCCAGCAGGTGGGGGCGCACCGGGGAGCTGTTTTTT
cdr3_aa: CASRWGRTGELFF
v_call: TRBV25-1
j_call: TRBJ2-2
clone_size: NA
d_call: NA

cdr3_nt: TGTGCCAGCAGCTTATACACCGGGGAGCTGTTTTTT
cdr3_aa: CASSLYTGELFF
v_call: TRBV7-3
j_call: TRBJ2-2
clone_size: NA
d_call: NA

cdr3_nt: TGTGCCAGTACCCCACAGGGCTATGGCTACACCTTC
cdr3_aa: CASTPQGYGYTF
v_call: TRBV19
j_call: TRBJ1-2
clone_size: NA
d_call: NA